This record looks at one TCR beta chain sequence and its context. The source of the sample is a study of T cell responses to AZD1222 COVID-19 vaccine. V was trimmed by 1 base and J by 5 bases, leaving 8 bases between them. This CDR3 spans 14 amino acids. Germline V gene lookup returns CDR1 MGHRA and CDR2 YSYEKL. Some clones are missing from TCRdb's copy, which holds only in-frame ones; the method was immunoSEQ multiplex PCR. The data contain 80,000 to 95,000 clones, 92% of them seen just once; the ten biggest clones take up 5% to 5.5%. The source of this sequence is an adult in good health. Sequenced here: peripheral blood, sampled on day 0 of AZD1222 vaccination. The chain carries TRBV4-1 and TRBJ2-2; D remains ambiguous. CDR3 in DNA: TGCGCCAGCAGCCAAGTAAGGCAGACCGGGGAGCTGTTTTTT. It is translated as CASSQVRQTGELFF.